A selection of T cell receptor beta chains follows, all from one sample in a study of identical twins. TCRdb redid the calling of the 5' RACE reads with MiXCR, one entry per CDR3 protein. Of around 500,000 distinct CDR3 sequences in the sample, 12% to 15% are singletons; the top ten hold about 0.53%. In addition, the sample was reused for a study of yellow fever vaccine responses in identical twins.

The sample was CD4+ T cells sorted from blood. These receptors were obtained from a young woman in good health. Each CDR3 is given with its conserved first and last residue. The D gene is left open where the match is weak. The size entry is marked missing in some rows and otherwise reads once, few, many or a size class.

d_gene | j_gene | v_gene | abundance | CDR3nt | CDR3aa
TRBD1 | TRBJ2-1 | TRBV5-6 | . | TGTGCCAGCAGTGGGGGGACAGGGGGCGCAGGGTACAATGAGCAGTTCTTC | CASSGGTGGAGYNEQFF
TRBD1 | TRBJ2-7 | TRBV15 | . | TGTGCCACCAGCAGAGACTTGACAGGGACCTACGAGCAGTACTTC | CATSRDLTGTYEQYF
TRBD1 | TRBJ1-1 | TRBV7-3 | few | TGTGCCAGCAGCGTAAACAGGGGGAACACTGAAGCTTTCTTT | CASSVNRGNTEAFF
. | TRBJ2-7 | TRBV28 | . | TGTGCCAGCAGTGCGCCGGGGGACGCCTACGAGCAGTACTTC | CASSAPGDAYEQYF
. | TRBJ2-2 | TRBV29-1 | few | TGCAGCGTAGCCGGACCGAAGAACACCGGGGAGCTGTTTTTT | CSVAGPKNTGELFF
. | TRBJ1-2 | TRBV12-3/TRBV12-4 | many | TGTGCCAGCAGCCCCGGAGATTATGGCTACACCTTC | CASSPGDYGYTF
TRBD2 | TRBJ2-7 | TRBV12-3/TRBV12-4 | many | TGTGCCAGCAGCCTAGGACTAGCGGGAAGCGAGCAGTACTTC | CASSLGLAGSEQYF
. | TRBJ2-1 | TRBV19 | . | TGTGCCAGTAGACCGACCCTGGTTCCGTATACACGGTTCTTC | CASRPTLVPYTRFF
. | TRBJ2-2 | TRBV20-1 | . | TGCAGTGCTCCCGGGCCTTGGGACACCGGGGAGCTGTTTTTT | CSAPGPWDTGELFF
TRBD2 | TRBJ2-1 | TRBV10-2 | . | TGCGCCAGCAGGACACTAGCGGGGGCCTACAATGAGCAGTTCTTC | CASRTLAGAYNEQFF
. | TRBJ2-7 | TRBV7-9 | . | TGTGCCAGCAGCCCCCTCCCCTACGAGCAGTACTTC | CASSPLPYEQYF
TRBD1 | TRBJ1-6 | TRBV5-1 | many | TGCGCCAGCGCCCTCGACAGGGCGCATTCACCCCTCCACTTT | CASALDRAHSPLHF
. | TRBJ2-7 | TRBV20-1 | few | TGCAGTGCCTTGGACAGCCGAACCCCCTACGAGCAGTACTTC | CSALDSRTPYEQYF
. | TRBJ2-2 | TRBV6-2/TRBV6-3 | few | TGTGCCAGCATCCCGGGACTCCCCACCGGGGAGCTGTTTTTT | CASIPGLPTGELFF
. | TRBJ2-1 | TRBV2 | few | TGTGCCAGCAGTGAAGCGAGGGCAGGTGAGCAGTTCTTC | CASSEARAGEQFF
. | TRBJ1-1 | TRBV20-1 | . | TGCAGTGCGACGGTCCGGTTGGCTGAAGCTTTCTTT | CSATVRLAEAFF
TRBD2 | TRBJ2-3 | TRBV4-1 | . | TGCGCCAGCAGCCAAGTCCCGCGGGAGTCAGAAGATACGCAGTATTTT | CASSQVPRESEDTQYF
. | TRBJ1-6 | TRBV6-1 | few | TGTGCCAGCAGATCGACATTATCCCCCGAGAACTTT | CASRSTLSPENF
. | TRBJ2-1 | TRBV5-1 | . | TGCGCCAGCAGCCCCGACACAGGGAGTGGGTACAATGAGCAGTTCTTC | CASSPDTGSGYNEQFF
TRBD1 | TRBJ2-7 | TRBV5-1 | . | TGCGCCAGCAGCTTATCCCCCGGGACAGGGCCCCTTTACGAGCAGTACTTC | CASSLSPGTGPLYEQYF
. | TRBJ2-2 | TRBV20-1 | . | TGCAGTGCTAGAGTCGGACTTCGTGGGGGGCTGTTTTTT | CSARVGLRGGLFF
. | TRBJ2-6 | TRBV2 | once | TGTGCCAGCAGCCGGGGGGCCTCTGGGGCCAACGTCCTGACTTTC | CASSRGASGANVLTF
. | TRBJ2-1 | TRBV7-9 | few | TGTGCCAGCAGATCGAAAGAAGGTAATGAGCAGTTCTTC | CASRSKEGNEQFF
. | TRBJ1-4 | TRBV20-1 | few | TGCAGTGCGTCTAGACCTCGTGCGAACGAAAAACTGTTTTTT | CSASRPRANEKLFF
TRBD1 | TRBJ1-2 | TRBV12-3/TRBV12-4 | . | TGTGCCAGCAGACAACCGGGGGGACAGGTCCTCGATGGCTACACCTTC | CASRQPGGQVLDGYTF
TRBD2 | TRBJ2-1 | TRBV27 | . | TGTGCCAGCAGTCCCCGGACTAGCGGGAACTACAATGAGCAGTTCTTC | CASSPRTSGNYNEQFF
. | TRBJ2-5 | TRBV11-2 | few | TGTGCCAGCAGCTCAAGGGTCCTAGAGACCCAGTACTTC | CASSSRVLETQYF